The present T cell receptor beta chain was sequenced within a study of beta chain features in type 1 diabetes. Across the study: Healthy donors resembled patients in age, gender and cell yields.

CD45RO/CCR7/CD25/CD127/CD95/CD27 separated CD4+ naive, central memory, regulatory and stem cell-like memory cells by sorting. This clone was observed a few times. No antigen is known for it. This CDR3 comprises 16 residues. Germline V lookup: CDR1 SQVTM, CDR2 ANQGSEA. The V and J ends lost 4 bases and 3 bases, in that order; junction bases with no gene match: 10. General study results and limits: Cells with high TCR expression could be over-represented when cDNA is sequenced. Equally in patients and controls, PCR might preferentially amplify shorter templates. Across all four CD4+ subsets, people with type 1 diabetes showed modestly shorter TCRB CDR3s.

Of the isolated RNA, all was reverse transcribed, and so the sequenced material was expressed TCRB transcripts. Profiled with immunoSEQ multiplex PCR; TCRdb holds only in-frame clones, not every one. The sample records some 160,000 clones, 8% to 8.5% being singletons. The sequence derives from a woman between 18 and 30 years old with type 1 diabetes. The sample taken for sequencing was central memory CD4+ T cells from blood. The chain joins TRBV29-1 to TRBJ1-5; 9 bases fit TRBD1. This CDR3 reads CSVVVGGTGNNQPQHF. CDR3 coding DNA: TGCAGCGTTGTTGTAGGGGGGACAGGGAACAATCAGCCCCAGCATTTT.